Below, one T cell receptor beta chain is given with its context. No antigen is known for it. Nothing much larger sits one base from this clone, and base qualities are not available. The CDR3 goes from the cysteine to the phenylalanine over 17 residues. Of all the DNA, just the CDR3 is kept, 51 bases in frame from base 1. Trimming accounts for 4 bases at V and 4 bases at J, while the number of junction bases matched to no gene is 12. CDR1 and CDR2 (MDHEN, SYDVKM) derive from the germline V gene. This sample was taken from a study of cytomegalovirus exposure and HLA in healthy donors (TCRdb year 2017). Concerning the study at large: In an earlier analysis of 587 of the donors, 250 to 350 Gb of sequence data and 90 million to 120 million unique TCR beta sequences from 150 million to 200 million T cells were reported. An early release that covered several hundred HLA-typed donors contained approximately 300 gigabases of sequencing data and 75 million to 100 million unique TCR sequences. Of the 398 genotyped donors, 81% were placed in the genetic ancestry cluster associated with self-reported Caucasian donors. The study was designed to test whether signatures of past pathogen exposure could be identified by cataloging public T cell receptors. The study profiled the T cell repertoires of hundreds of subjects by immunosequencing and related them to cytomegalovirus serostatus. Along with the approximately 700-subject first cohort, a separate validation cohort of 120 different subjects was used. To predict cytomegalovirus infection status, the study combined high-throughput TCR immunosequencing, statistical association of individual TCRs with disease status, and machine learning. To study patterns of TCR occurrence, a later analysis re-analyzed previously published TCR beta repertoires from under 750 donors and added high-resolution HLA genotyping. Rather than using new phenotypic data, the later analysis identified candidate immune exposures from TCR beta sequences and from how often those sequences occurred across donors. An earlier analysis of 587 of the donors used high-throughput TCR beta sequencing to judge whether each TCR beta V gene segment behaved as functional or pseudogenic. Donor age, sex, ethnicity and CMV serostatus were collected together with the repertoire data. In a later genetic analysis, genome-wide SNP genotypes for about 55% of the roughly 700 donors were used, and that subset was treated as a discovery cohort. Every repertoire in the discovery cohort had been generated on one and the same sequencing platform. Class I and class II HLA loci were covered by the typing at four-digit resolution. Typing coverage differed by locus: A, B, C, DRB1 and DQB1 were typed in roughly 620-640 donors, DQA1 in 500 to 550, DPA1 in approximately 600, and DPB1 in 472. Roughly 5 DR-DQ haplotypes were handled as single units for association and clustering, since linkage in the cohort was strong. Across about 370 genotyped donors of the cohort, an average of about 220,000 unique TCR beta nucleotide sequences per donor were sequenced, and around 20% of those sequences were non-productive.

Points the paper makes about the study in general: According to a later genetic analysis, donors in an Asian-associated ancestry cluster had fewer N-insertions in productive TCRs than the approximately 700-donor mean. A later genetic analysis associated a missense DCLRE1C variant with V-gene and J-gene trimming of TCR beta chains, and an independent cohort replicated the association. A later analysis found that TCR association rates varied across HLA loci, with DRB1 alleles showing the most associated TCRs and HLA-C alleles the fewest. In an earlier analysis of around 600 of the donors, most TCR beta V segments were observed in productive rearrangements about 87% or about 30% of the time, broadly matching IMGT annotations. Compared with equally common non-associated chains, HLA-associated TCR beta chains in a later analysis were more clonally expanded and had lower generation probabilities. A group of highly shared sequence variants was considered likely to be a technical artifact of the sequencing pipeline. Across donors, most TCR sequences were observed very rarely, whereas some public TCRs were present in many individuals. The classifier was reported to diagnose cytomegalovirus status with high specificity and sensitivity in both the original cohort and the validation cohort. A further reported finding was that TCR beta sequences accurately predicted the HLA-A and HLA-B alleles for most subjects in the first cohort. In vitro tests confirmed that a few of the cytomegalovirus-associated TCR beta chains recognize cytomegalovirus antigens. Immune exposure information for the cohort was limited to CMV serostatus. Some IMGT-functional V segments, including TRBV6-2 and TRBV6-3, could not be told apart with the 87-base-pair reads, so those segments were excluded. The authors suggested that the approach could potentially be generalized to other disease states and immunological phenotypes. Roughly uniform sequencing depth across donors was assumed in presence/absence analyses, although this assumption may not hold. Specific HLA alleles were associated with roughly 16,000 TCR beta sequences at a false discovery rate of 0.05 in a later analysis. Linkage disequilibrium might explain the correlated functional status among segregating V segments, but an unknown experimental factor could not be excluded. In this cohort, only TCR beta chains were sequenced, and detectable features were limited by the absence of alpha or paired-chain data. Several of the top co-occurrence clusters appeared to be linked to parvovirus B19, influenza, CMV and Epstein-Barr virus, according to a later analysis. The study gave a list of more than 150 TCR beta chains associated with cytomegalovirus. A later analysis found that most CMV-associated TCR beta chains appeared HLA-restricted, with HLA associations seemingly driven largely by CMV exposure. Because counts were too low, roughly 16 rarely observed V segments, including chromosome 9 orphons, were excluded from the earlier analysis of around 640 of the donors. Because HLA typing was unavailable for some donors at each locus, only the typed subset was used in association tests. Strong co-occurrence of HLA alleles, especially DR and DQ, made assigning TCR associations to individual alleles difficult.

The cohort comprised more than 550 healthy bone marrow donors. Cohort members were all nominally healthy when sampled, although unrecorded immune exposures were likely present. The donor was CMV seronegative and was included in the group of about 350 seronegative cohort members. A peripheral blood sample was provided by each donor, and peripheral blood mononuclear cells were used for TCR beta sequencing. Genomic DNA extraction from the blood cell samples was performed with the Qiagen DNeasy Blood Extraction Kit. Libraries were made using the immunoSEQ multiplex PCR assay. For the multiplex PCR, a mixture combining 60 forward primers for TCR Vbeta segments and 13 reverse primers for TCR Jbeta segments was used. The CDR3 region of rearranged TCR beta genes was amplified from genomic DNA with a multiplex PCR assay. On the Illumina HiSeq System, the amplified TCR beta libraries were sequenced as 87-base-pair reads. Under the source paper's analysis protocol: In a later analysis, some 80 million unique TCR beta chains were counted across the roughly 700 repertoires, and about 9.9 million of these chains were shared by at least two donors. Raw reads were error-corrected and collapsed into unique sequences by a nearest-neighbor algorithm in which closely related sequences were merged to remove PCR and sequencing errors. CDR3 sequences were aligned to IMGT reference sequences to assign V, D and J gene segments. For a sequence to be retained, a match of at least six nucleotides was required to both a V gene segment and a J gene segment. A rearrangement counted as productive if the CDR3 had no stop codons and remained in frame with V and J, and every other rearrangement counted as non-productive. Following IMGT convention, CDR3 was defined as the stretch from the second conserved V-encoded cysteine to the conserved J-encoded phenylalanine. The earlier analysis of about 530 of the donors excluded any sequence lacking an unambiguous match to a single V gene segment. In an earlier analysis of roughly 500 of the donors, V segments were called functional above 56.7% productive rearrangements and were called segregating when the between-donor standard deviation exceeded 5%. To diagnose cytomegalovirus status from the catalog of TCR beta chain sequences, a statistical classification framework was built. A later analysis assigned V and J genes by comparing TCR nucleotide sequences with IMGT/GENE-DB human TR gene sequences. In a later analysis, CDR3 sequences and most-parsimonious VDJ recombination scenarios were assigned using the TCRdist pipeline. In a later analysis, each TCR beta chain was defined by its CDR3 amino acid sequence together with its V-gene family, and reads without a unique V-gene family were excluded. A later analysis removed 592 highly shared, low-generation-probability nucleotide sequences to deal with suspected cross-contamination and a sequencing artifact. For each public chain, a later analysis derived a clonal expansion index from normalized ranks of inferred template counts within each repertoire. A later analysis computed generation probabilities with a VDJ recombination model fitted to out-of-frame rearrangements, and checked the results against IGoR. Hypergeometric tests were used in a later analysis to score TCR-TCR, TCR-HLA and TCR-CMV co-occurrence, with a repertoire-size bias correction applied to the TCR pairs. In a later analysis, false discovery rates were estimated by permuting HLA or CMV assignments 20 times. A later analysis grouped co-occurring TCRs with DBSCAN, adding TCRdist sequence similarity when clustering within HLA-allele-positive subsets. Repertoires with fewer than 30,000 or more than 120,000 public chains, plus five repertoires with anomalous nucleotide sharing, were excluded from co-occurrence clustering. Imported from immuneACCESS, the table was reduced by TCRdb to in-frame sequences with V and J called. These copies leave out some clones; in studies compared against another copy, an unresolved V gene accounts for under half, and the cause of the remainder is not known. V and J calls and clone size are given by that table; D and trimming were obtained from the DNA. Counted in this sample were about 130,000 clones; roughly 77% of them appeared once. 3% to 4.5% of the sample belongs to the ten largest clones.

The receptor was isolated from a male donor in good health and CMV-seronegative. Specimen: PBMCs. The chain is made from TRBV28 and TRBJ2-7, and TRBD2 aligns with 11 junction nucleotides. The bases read TGTGCCAGCAGTTCCCAAGAGGGACTAGCGGAGGCTTACGAGCAGTACTTC. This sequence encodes CASSSQEGLAEAYEQYF.